This TCR beta chain came from a study of blood T cell repertoires in COVID-19 (TCRdb year 2020). About the investigation overall: Collaborator samples came from the United States, Italy and Spain and covered acute and convalescent phases of COVID-19. The material from the prospective study consisted of cDNA or gDNA derived from T cells, B-cell-depleted T cells, or PBMCs. Deeply sampled blood TCRbeta repertoires from subjects exposed to, actively infected with, or recovered from COVID-19 were included in the dataset. A freely available public database, intended as a resource for researchers studying the immune response to SARS-CoV-2, is where the repertoires were released. Samples were obtained from the ongoing ImmuneRACE study (first 160 participants) and from over a thousand subjects provided by 6 global collaborators. A de-identified subject ID, COVID-19 status, age in years and sex were almost always included in the sample metadata. Where HLA class I and class II types were available, the types were taken from metadata supplied by the sample provider, not from assay-based typing.

Trimming costs V 0 bases and J 0 bases, and their ends lie 15 bases apart. The CDR3 covers 18 residues, taking in both the cysteine and the phenylalanine. CDR3 DNA only is kept here, 54 bases in frame from base 1. In the germline V gene (reference sequence), CDR1 corresponds to GTSNPN and CDR2 to SVGIG. As for this clone: The specificity of this receptor is unknown. No qualities accompany the bases; no much larger clone lies one base away.

Each collaborating institution followed its own protocols to collect whole blood in K2EDTA tubes. For TCRbeta analysis, collaborator samples were shipped as frozen whole blood, as isolated PBMCs, or as DNA extracted from either sample type. The full study reports these points: Clinical and demographic metadata were provided uncurated, with the amount varying by source and participant.

TCRbeta CDR3 regions were amplified from genomic DNA using the immunoSEQ Assay, a bias-controlled multiplex PCR. The authors processed their data as follows. Nucleated cell counts per sample were estimated from amplification of reference gene primers within the assay. To quantify the absolute abundance of each unique TCRbeta CDR3 rearrangement, sequence reads were collapsed and filtered. Productive Simpson clonality was computed per sample as the square root of Simpson's diversity index over productive rearrangements. TCRdb re-hosts the immuneACCESS table, in-frame sequences only. Its copies lack some clones; in the studies checked, an unresolved V gene accounts for under half of them, and the cause for the rest is not known. That table furnishes V, J and clone size, whereas the DNA furnished D and trimming. For this sample there are 310,000 or so clones; 80% to 90% appear just once. The ten largest clones capture 1% of the sample.

The sequencing input was peripheral blood. The rearrangement joined TRBV30 to TRBJ1-6, with a weak D call of TRBD1 (5 bases match). This TCR came from a man aged 45-65 years with active or convalescent COVID-19. In nucleotide form, the sequence is TGTGCCTGGAGTGTAAGCAGGGCTTTAATCTCCTATAATTCACCCCTCCACTTT. The resulting protein is CAWSVSRALISYNSPLHF.